This T cell receptor beta chain stems from a study of beta chain features in type 1 diabetes. Isolation of CD4+ naive, central memory, regulatory and stem cell-like memory cells was achieved by sorting via CD45RO/CCR7/CD25/CD127/CD95/CD27. Turning to this clone: Its antigen remains unknown.

Study-wide findings and caveats: It was possible that PCR favored shorter templates, equally so in patients and controls. Moderate yet significant TCRB CDR3 shortening was seen in Type 1 diabetes patients in all four CD4+ subsets.

The entirety of the isolated RNA underwent reverse transcription, so expressed TCRB transcripts were sequenced. Assay: immunoSEQ multiplex PCR; the TCRdb copy retains only in-frame clones and omits some. The data hold hundreds of thousands of clones, with 15% observed a single time. Trimming removed 2 bases at V and 1 base at J, with 8 bases between. There are 14 residues in the CDR3. Germline loops: CDR1 MNHNS, CDR2 SASEGT. This TCR was sampled from a man younger than 30 with type 1 diabetes. The chain uses TRBV6-1 and TRBJ2-5; D gene ambiguous. The sample consisted of naive CD4+ T cells from blood. The CDR3 DNA reads TGTGCCAGCAGTGAAATAAGACTCCAAGAGACCCAGTACTTC. Translated, it gives CASSEIRLQETQYF.